The entry that follows covers one T cell receptor beta chain sequence. The sample belongs to a study of blood T cell repertoires in COVID-19. Those enrolled, adults aged 18 to 89 years, came from 20 to 25 US areas. Using immunoSEQ multiplex PCR, the repertoire was profiled, and TCRdb retains in-frame clones only, with some absent. This table holds about 160,000 clones, roughly 90% found once. V was pared by 0 bases and J by 8 bases, with 10 bases between. Germline CDR1 and CDR2: LNHNV and YYDKDF (reference sequence). CDR3 length: 14 amino acids. The chain couples TRBV15 to TRBJ1-4; TRBD1 is a possible D gene (6 bases). The source of this sequence is a woman aged 45-60 years who had recovered from COVID-19. Sequencing was performed on PBMCs or T cells enriched from blood (not recorded which). CDR3 nucleotide sequence: TGTGCCACCAGCAGAGATCGGGGGGCCGAAAAACTGTTTTTT. It specifies CATSRDRGAEKLFF.